The clone carrying this T cell receptor beta chain was detected ten times or more. The antigen is not known. Sequenced patients had shown CD8+CD57+ cell expansion by flow cytometry. The sample belongs to a study of CD8+CD57+ T cells in acquired aplastic anemia. Study results and limitations: Found in both controls and patients were around 29 CD8+ CDR3 sequences. Controls did not differ significantly from patients in CD8+ Simpson's diversity.

CDR1 and CDR2 (germline): SGHDT, YYEEEE. The V gene lost 0 bases and the J gene lost 3 bases, with 13 bases spanning the gap. CDR3 size: 16 residues. TCR beta VDJ combinations and CDR3 sequences were profiled from genomic DNA. One entry per CDR3 protein, called by TCRdb with MiXCR from the reads. The table lists hundreds of thousands of distinct CDR3 sequences, around half of them singletons, with over 7.5% in the top ten. The chain combines TRBV5-6 with TRBJ2-1; perhaps TRBD1 as D (6 bases). The receptor's source is a human donor with aplastic anemia. Sequenced material: sorted CD4+, CD8+, or CD8+CD57+ T cells (not recorded which) from PBMCs. In DNA form, the CDR3 reads TGTGCCAGCAGCTTGGTGGGCAGGGGCGACTACAATGAGCAGTTCTTC. Its protein product is CASSLVGRGDYNEQFF.